Each of the 32 T cell receptor beta chains below was sequenced from the same sample in a study of blood T cell repertoires in COVID-19. This table comes from immunoSEQ multiplex PCR, and its TCRdb copy is limited to in-frame clones, with some not included. The table includes tens of thousands of clones, approximately 85% detected once. The sample comprised peripheral blood. Receptors originate from a human donor in a cohort sampled during active COVID-19.

This clone showed up just once. The chain recombines TRBV9 with TRBJ2-7, with D possibly TRBD2 on 5 matching bases. The V end was cut by 0 bases, the J end by 7 bases, with 14 bases between. The CDR3 contains 14 residues. From germline, CDR1 is SGDLS and CDR2 YYNGEE. The CDR3 protein is CASSVGFGPGEQYF. The CDR3 DNA is TGTGCCAGCAGCGTAGGGTTCGGGCCGGGGGAGCAGTACTTC. Full variable domain (rest looked up from reference TRBV9 and TRBJ2-7): DSGVTQTPKHLITATGQRVTLRCSPRSGDLSVYWYQQSLDQGLQFLIQYYNGEERAKGNILERFSAQQFPDLHSELNLSSLELGDSALYFCASSVGFGPGEQYFGPGTRLTVT.

V is TRBV2 and J is TRBJ2-7; the match to TRBD1 covers 9 bases. Germline CDR1 is SNHLY and CDR2 is FYNNEI. V lost 2 bases to trimming and J lost 2 bases; unmatched junction nucleotides: 4. This CDR3 has 15 residues. The CDR3 spells CASSELGTGTYEQYF. DNA of the CDR3: TGTGCCAGCAGTGAATTAGGGACAGGGACCTACGAGCAGTACTTC.

The J gene is TRBJ2-7, the V gene TRBV5-1; D is perhaps TRBD1 (6 bases). The CDR3 has 14 amino acids. V was cut by 4 bases and J by 7 bases, with 18 bases left in between. Germline values: CDR1 SGHRS, CDR2 YFSETQ. CDR3 region: CASSPQGTQGEQYF. CDR3 coding DNA: TGCGCCAGCAGCCCGCAGGGGACACAAGGGGAGCAGTACTTC.

V usage is TRBV10-3 and J usage is TRBJ2-2; 8 nucleotides line up with TRBD2. CDR3 length: 17 amino acids. Germline values: CDR1 ENHRY, CDR2 SYGVKD. With 8 bases clipped from V and 3 bases from J, the junction kept 14 bases outside the gene matches. The CDR3 DNA follows: TGTGCCATCCTGATTTGGATAACGGGAGGGGACACCGGGGAGCTGTTTTTT. It specifies CAILIWITGGDTGELFF.

In DNA form, the CDR3 reads TGTGCCAGTAGTATAGGGACACAAGAGACCCAGTACTTC. Translated, it gives CASSIGTQETQYF. This sequence joins TRBV19 and TRBJ2-5; D is possibly TRBD1 (5 bases). This CDR3 spans 13 amino acids. Trimming removed 1 base at V and 2 bases at J, with 5 bases between. The germline CDR1 and CDR2 sequences are LNHDA and SQIVND (reference sequence).

The V and J genes are TRBV15 and TRBJ2-3, with TRBD2 matching over 7 bases. The CDR3 covers 18 residues. Per the germline V gene, CDR1 is LNHNV and CDR2 is YYDKDF (reference sequence). J was trimmed by 4 bases and V by 6 bases; bases with no gene match: 19. For the CDR3, the DNA is TGTGCCACCAGAAGGATGCAGGGCGCGGGAGAACTTTCAGATACGCAGTATTTT. It codes for CATRRMQGAGELSDTQYF.

The chain recombines TRBV3-1 (or the pseudogene TRBV3-2) with TRBJ2-3; 9 bases fit TRBD2. Per the germline V gene, CDR1 is LGHDT and CDR2 is YNNKEL (reference sequence). The CDR3 runs to 17 residues. J lost 1 base, V lost 1 base, and 6 bases had no gene match. The CDR3 nucleotides are TGTGCCAGCAGCCAAGCCCCCGGCGGGGGGGGCACAGATACGCAGTATTTT. It translates to CASSQAPGGGGTDTQYF.

The V gene is TRBV7-2, the J gene TRBJ1-1, with TRBD1 identical over 8 bases. Germline V gene lookup returns CDR1 SGHTA and CDR2 FQGNSA. This CDR3 contains 13 residues. Trimming at V came to 7 bases and at J to 5 bases, leaving 6 bases not matched to a gene. This CDR3 is CASTLDRATEAFF. In DNA form, the CDR3 reads TGTGCCAGCACCTTGGACAGGGCTACTGAAGCTTTCTTT. Filled out from reference TRBV7-2 and TRBJ1-1, the complete variable domain reads GAGVSQSPSNKVTEKGKDVELRCDPISGHTALYWYRQSLGQGLEFLIYFQGNSAPDKSGLPSDRFSAERTGGSVSTLTIQRTQQEDSAVYLCASTLDRATEAFFGQGTRLTVV.

The chain couples TRBV18 to TRBJ1-5; D possibly corresponds to TRBD1 (6 bases). V shed 5 bases and J shed 6 bases, with 14 bases lying between them. The CDR3 has 14 amino acids. In germline, CDR1 is KGHSH, CDR2 LQKENI. This CDR3 is CASSTVSRGQPQHF. In DNA, the CDR3 is TGTGCCAGCTCAACCGTTTCCAGGGGTCAGCCCCAGCATTTT.

This chain uses TRBV11-2 with TRBJ1-1; TRBD1 is a possible D gene (5 bases). Germline loops: CDR1 SGHAT, CDR2 FQNNGV. The CDR3 consists of 14 residues. The V end lost 5 bases, the J end lost 1 base, and 11 bases lay between the germline ends. The CDR3 bases are TGTGCCAGCAGCACGCTCGGACAGAACACTGAAGCTTTCTTT. As protein: CASSTLGQNTEAFF.

The chain carries TRBV6-2 or TRBV6-3 and TRBJ2-1, with a possible D match to TRBD1 (8 bases). Trimming pared 5 bases from V and 8 bases from J, leaving 22 bases between. This CDR3 region has 16 residues. Germline loops: CDR1 MNHEY, CDR2 SVGEGT. This CDR3 reads CASSLSGTTGGDEQFF. The CDR3 DNA follows: TGTGCCAGCAGTCTTTCCGGGACTACAGGGGGAGATGAGCAGTTCTTC.

The chain uses TRBV7-2 and TRBJ2-7; 12 bases line up with TRBD2. J gave up 3 bases and V 6 bases, and 6 bases lay outside the gene matches. The germline V gene encodes CDR1 SGHTA and CDR2 FQGNSA. The CDR3 length is 15 residues. This CDR3 is CASSYGLAGSYEQYF. The DNA for the CDR3 is TGTGCCAGCAGTTACGGACTAGCGGGGAGCTACGAGCAGTACTTC.

The V call is TRBV28, the J call TRBJ1-1, with 9 bases fitting TRBD1. The V gene's germline CDR1 is MDHEN and CDR2 SYDVKM. CDR3 size: 14 residues. J gave up 3 bases and V 9 bases, and 8 bases lay outside the gene matches. The DNA for the CDR3 is TGTGCCAGTACGGGACAGGGTATTCACACTGAAGCTTTCTTT. Translating gives CASTGQGIHTEAFF.

The gene calls are TRBV4-1 and TRBJ2-5; D unresolved. CDR3 length equals 14 residues. Trimming pared 1 base from V and 4 bases from J, leaving 10 bases between. Germline assignment: CDR1 MGHRA and CDR2 YSYEKL. CDR3 in DNA: TGCGCCAGCAGCCAAGCCCTGAGAGGAGAGACCCAGTACTTC. Translated, it gives CASSQALRGETQYF.

This rearrangement joins TRBV10-3 to TRBJ2-2; 14 nucleotides agree with TRBD2. Germline CDR1 is ENHRY and CDR2 is SYGVKD. The J segment lost 4 bases and the V segment lost 6 bases, leaving 4 bases of the junction unmatched. The CDR3 runs to 16 residues. CDR3: CAISEGTSGGTGELFF. The CDR3 nucleotides are TGTGCCATCAGCGAAGGGACTAGCGGGGGCACCGGGGAGCTGTTTTTT.

J is TRBJ2-2 and V is TRBV5-1, with 9 bases that match TRBD2. The V gene's germline CDR1 is SGHRS and CDR2 YFSETQ. CDR3 size: 15 residues. Trimming took 1 base from V and 5 from J; bases not matched to a gene: 3. The CDR3 loop is CASSLISGSTGELFF. DNA for the CDR3: TGCGCCAGCAGCTTGATTAGCGGGAGTACCGGGGAGCTGTTTTTT.

The CDR3 DNA is TGTGCCAGCAGCGAACAGGGAAACTATGGCTACACCTTC. Translating it yields CASSEQGNYGYTF. J is TRBJ1-2 and V is TRBV9; maybe TRBD1 (6 bases). This CDR3 has 13 amino acids. With 3 bases removed from V and 2 bases from J, the gap between germline ends came to 8 bases. The germline CDR1 and CDR2 sequences are SGDLS and YYNGEE.

The chain has TRBV6-5 and TRBJ2-7, with D uncertain. Trimming took off 4 bases at V and 3 bases at J, with 4 bases between the two ends. Looked up from germline, CDR1 is MNHEY and CDR2 is SVGAGI. CDR3 length: 11 amino acids. This CDR3 is CASSSNYEQYF. CDR3 DNA: TGTGCCAGCAGTTCCAACTACGAGCAGTACTTC.

The rearrangement uses TRBV7-9 and TRBJ2-5; 9 bases map to TRBD2. With 3 bases clipped from V and 2 bases from J, the junction kept 4 bases outside the gene matches. The CDR3 extends over 15 amino acids. Germline assignment: CDR1 SEHNR and CDR2 FQNEAQ (reference sequence). The CDR3 loop reads CASSFSGGSQETQYF. The CDR3 bases are TGTGCCAGCAGCTTTAGCGGGGGCAGTCAAGAGACCCAGTACTTC.

On this clone: At one end the junction does not follow the germline gene, possibly because of a read error. V and J are TRBV6-6 and TRBJ2-7; D might be TRBD1 (6 bases). The germline V gene has CDR1 MNHNY and CDR2 SVGAGI (reference sequence). This CDR3 is built from 14 residues. The CDR3: CASSNSNRVNEQYF. CDR3 DNA: TGTGCCAGCAGTAACTCTAACAGGGTGAACGAGCAGTACTTC.

The rearrangement uses TRBV24-1 and TRBJ2-5; 9 bases match TRBD2. CDR3 length equals 16 residues. Germline loops: CDR1 KGHDR, CDR2 SFDVKD. J was trimmed by 3 bases and V by 7 bases; bases with no gene match: 11. CDR3 sequence: CATRGVLAGYKETQYF. CDR3 coding DNA: TGTGCCACCAGAGGGGTGCTAGCGGGGTATAAAGAGACCCAGTACTTC.

This chain connects TRBV14 to TRBJ2-2, with a tentative D call TRBD1 (6 bases). The CDR3 has 14 residues. Germline CDR1 reads SGHDN; CDR2 reads FVKESK. Trimming took off 4 bases at V and 7 bases at J, with 13 bases between the two ends. The chain's CDR3 is CASSPLRGGGELFF. In nucleotides, the CDR3 is TGTGCCAGCAGCCCGCTTCGAGGGGGCGGGGAGCTGTTTTTT.

The chain carries TRBV6-6 and TRBJ2-5, with a weak D call TRBD2 (5 bases). This CDR3 comprises 14 residues. In germline, CDR1 is MNHNY, CDR2 SVGAGI (reference sequence). The V and J ends lost 2 bases and 0 bases respectively, with 7 bases between them. The CDR3 here is CASSYPGNQETQYF. The CDR3 coding sequence is TGTGCCAGCAGTTACCCCGGGAACCAAGAGACCCAGTACTTC.

The V gene is TRBV25-1, the J gene TRBJ1-2; 9 nucleotides line up with TRBD1. CDR1 is MGHDK, CDR2 SYGVNS, per germline. The trim removed 4 bases at V and 2 bases at J, leaving 8 bases unmatched. This CDR3 is 16 amino acids long. The DNA for the CDR3 is TGTGCCAGCAGTGCCCCGACAGGGGGTTTGAACTATGGCTACACCTTC. Residues: CASSAPTGGLNYGYTF.

Only one count was recorded for this clone. The rearrangement joins TRBV4-1 to TRBJ2-3; D remains unclear. There are 14 residues in the CDR3. Germline lookup yields CDR1 MGHRA and CDR2 YSYEKL. V was pared by 4 bases and J by 3 bases, with 11 bases between. As DNA, the CDR3 is TGCGCCAGCAGCCTTCCGGCGGTGACAGATACGCAGTATTTT. It is translated as CASSLPAVTDTQYF.

This chain links TRBV19 with TRBJ2-3; 9 bases line up with TRBD2. The CDR3 has 18 residues. Germline V gene lookup returns CDR1 LNHDA and CDR2 SQIVND (reference sequence). V was pared by 5 bases and J by 0 bases, with 12 bases of the junction left unmatched. CDR3 residues: CASSPRTSDPTSTDTQYF. The DNA for the CDR3 is TGTGCCAGTAGTCCCCGGACTAGCGACCCTACAAGCACAGATACGCAGTATTTT. Full variable domain (rest looked up from reference TRBV19 and TRBJ2-3): DGGITQSPKYLFRKEGQNVTLSCEQNLNHDAMYWYRQDPGQGLRLIYYSQIVNDFQKGDIAEGYSVSREKKESFPLTVTSAQKNPTAFYLCASSPRTSDPTSTDTQYFGPGTRLTVL.

This chain connects TRBV12-1 to TRBJ2-7; the listed D gene, TRBD2, was not tested against the DNA. TRBV12-1 is reported as a pseudogene. This CDR3 region has 14 residues. The CDR3, as DNA: TGTGCCAGCAGCTACCGGACTACTCCCTACGAGCAGTACTTC. Translation: CASSYRTTPYEQYF.

The chain has TRBV19 and TRBJ2-6; the D gene is possibly TRBD1 (5 bases). Germline loops: CDR1 LNHDA, CDR2 SQIVND (reference sequence). V was clipped by 1 base and J by 2 bases, with 15 bases between them. This CDR3 spans 18 amino acids. The chain's CDR3 is CASSIVHERGTGANVLTF. As DNA, the CDR3 is TGTGCCAGTAGTATAGTACACGAAAGGGGTACTGGGGCCAACGTCCTGACTTTC.

CDR3: CASSPGLPGGEQYF. CDR3 DNA: TGTGCCAGCTCCCCGGGACTTCCTGGGGGGGAGCAGTACTTC. The chain employs TRBV18 and TRBJ2-7, with D possibly TRBD2 on 6 matching bases. Between the trimmed V and J ends, which lost 6 bases and 7 bases, there was a span of 19 bases. This CDR3 is 14 amino acids long. The germline V gene has CDR1 KGHSH and CDR2 LQKENI. The variable domain in full, with the rest retrieved from reference TRBV18 and TRBJ2-7, is NAGVMQNPRHLVRRRGQEARLRCSPMKGHSHVYWYRQLPEEGLKFMVYLQKENIIDESGMPKERFSAEFPKEGPSILRIQQVVRGDSAAYFCASSPGLPGGEQYFGPGTRLTVT.

The rearrangement links TRBV9 to TRBJ2-3; 13 nucleotides line up with TRBD2. Germline trimming cut 3 bases from V and 7 bases from J; bases unmatched to any gene: 8. Germline CDR1 reads SGDLS; CDR2 reads YYNGEE. The CDR3 is 16 amino acids. CDR3 protein: CASSDRTSGSPHTQYF. CDR3 nucleotide sequence: TGTGCCAGCAGCGATCGGACTAGCGGGAGCCCACATACGCAGTATTTT. Variable domain in full (rest from reference TRBV9 and TRBJ2-3): DSGVTQTPKHLITATGQRVTLRCSPRSGDLSVYWYQQSLDQGLQFLIQYYNGEERAKGNILERFSAQQFPDLHSELNLSSLELGDSALYFCASSDRTSGSPHTQYFGPGTRLTVL.

V and J are TRBV4-1 and TRBJ2-1; D is uncertain. The CDR3 sequence is 17 residues long. V lost 1 base to trimming and J lost 2 bases, with 15 bases between them. CDR1 MGHRA and CDR2 YSYEKL come from the germline V gene. As DNA, the CDR3 is TGCGCCAGCAGCCAAGGGGTTCAGAGGCCAACCTACAATGAGCAGTTCTTC. Encoded protein: CASSQGVQRPTYNEQFF.

This clone came up a few times. The chain couples TRBV5-1 to TRBJ2-1; a possible D gene is TRBD1 (5 bases). The CDR3 has 16 residues. Trimming pared 0 bases from V and 0 bases from J, leaving 10 bases between. Germline CDR1 and CDR2: SGHRS and YFSETQ. As DNA, the CDR3 is TGCGCCAGCAGCTTGGCCTCAGACAGCTCCTACAATGAGCAGTTCTTC. Protein sequence: CASSLASDSSYNEQFF.